The 13 T cell receptor beta chains presented below share a single source sample, sequenced in a study of cytomegalovirus exposure and HLA in healthy donors. In the PCR, 60 Vbeta and 13 Jbeta primers were used. Some clones are missing from TCRdb's copy, which holds only in-frame ones; the method was immunoSEQ multiplex PCR. Among approximately 140,000 clones, roughly three quarters were seen once, and the ten largest hold roughly 3.4%. Material: PBMCs. The receptors shown here come from a human donor in good health.

This clone was found once. The gene calls are TRBV7-9 and TRBJ1-2; 8 nucleotides line up with TRBD1. Germline V CDR1 and CDR2: SEHNR, FQNEAQ (reference sequence). The junction had 4 bases not matched to a gene; V was cut back by 4 bases and J by 3 bases. The CDR3 consists of 14 residues. The CDR3 sequence: CASSSHRGDYGYTF. CDR3 nucleotide sequence: TGTGCCAGCAGCTCGCACAGGGGGGACTATGGCTACACCTTC. The whole variable domain, filled in from reference TRBV7-9 and TRBJ1-2, reads DTGVSQNPRHKITKRGQNVTFRCDPISEHNRLYWYRQTLGQGPEFLTYFQNEAQLEKSRLLSDRFSAERPKGSFSTLEIQRTEQGDSAMYLCASSSHRGDYGYTFGSGTRLTVV.

The V gene is TRBV7-6, the J gene TRBJ1-1, with TRBD1 as a possible D gene (5 bases). The CDR3 is made up of 15 amino acids. V lost 2 bases and J 5 bases, leaving 15 bases between the germline ends. Germline V gene sequence: CDR1 SGHVS, CDR2 FNYEAQ. CDR3 protein: CASSLKEGPRTEAFF. The CDR3 DNA reads as TGTGCCAGCAGCTTAAAGGAGGGGCCCAGGACTGAAGCTTTCTTT.

This chain joins TRBV4-3 and TRBJ1-1, with D unclear. The V and J ends lost 0 bases and 5 bases respectively, with 13 bases between them. This CDR3 is built from 15 residues. The V gene's germline CDR1 is LGHNA and CDR2 YSLEER. CDR3: CASSQDGIQVTEAFF. The CDR3 DNA reads as TGCGCCAGCAGCCAAGATGGTATCCAGGTTACTGAAGCTTTCTTT.

This chain links TRBV30 with TRBJ1-1; no clear D. The CDR3 runs to 11 residues. The V end was cut by 3 bases, the J end by 5 bases, with 7 bases between. Germline V CDR1 and CDR2: GTSNPN, SVGIG (reference sequence). As DNA, the CDR3 is TGTGCCTGGAGAATAGTGACTGAAGCTTTCTTT. It encodes CAWRIVTEAFF. Together with reference TRBV30 and TRBJ1-1, the CDR3 gives the full variable domain: SQTIHQWPATLVQPVGSPLSLECTVEGTSNPNLYWYRQAAGRGLQLLFYSVGIGQISSEVPQNLSASRPQDRQFILSSKKLLLSDSGFYLCAWRIVTEAFFGQGTRLTVV.

CDR3 sequence (DNA): TGTGCCAGCAGCCCGACTGCGGGGGGGCGACAAGAGACCCAGTACTTC. Its protein product is CASSPTAGGRQETQYF. The chain carries TRBV11-2 and TRBJ2-5; 9 bases are shared with TRBD2. Looked up from germline, CDR1 is SGHAT and CDR2 is FQNNGV. CDR3 length: 16 residues. The junction had 9 bases not matched to a gene; V was cut back by 5 bases and J by 2 bases.

The V gene is TRBV11-2, the J gene TRBJ1-3; 9 bases match TRBD1. The CDR3 contains 18 residues. Germline V gene lookup returns CDR1 SGHAT and CDR2 FQNNGV. The J segment lost 2 bases and the V segment lost 5 bases, leaving 13 bases of the junction unmatched. The CDR3 DNA sequence: TGTGCCAGCAGCAAACAACCGGGACAGGGTATTGCTGGAAACACCATATATTTT. Residues: CASSKQPGQGIAGNTIYF.

This clone was counted a few times. This chain connects TRBV15 to TRBJ2-5, with D possibly being TRBD1 (5 bases). The germline gives CDR1 LNHNV, CDR2 YYDKDF (reference sequence). CDR3 length equals 13 residues. V was shortened by 3 bases and J by 9 bases, with 14 bases between the two germline ends. The CDR3 loop reads CATSRGPYWAQYF. CDR3 DNA: TGTGCCACCAGCAGGGGGCCTTATTGGGCCCAGTACTTC.

The V gene is TRBV30, the J gene TRBJ1-2, with TRBD1 matching over 7 bases. Per the germline V gene, CDR1 is GTSNPN and CDR2 is SVGIG (reference sequence). The J segment lost 2 bases and the V segment lost 1 base, leaving 16 bases of the junction unmatched. The CDR3 covers 18 residues. CDR3 in amino acids: CAWSGERLRDRTNYGYTF. The CDR3 DNA follows: TGTGCCTGGAGTGGGGAAAGACTACGGGACAGAACGAACTATGGCTACACCTTC.

This chain joins TRBV30 and TRBJ1-4; 7 bases align to TRBD1. The V segment lost 0 bases and the J segment 12 bases; nucleotides outside the gene matches: 1. Germline CDR1 GTSNPN, CDR2 SVGIG (reference sequence). The CDR3 extends over 11 amino acids. The CDR3 sequence is CAWSVTGELFF. DNA of the CDR3: TGTGCCTGGAGTGTAACAGGGGAACTGTTTTTT. Full variable domain (rest looked up from reference TRBV30 and TRBJ1-4): SQTIHQWPATLVQPVGSPLSLECTVEGTSNPNLYWYRQAAGRGLQLLFYSVGIGQISSEVPQNLSASRPQDRQFILSSKKLLLSDSGFYLCAWSVTGELFFGSGTQLSVL.

This rearrangement joins TRBV4-1 to TRBJ2-1, with TRBD2 matching 9 bases. The CDR3 has 17 amino acids. V shed 1 base and J 1 base; nucleotides not matched to a gene: 5. The germline CDR1 and CDR2 sequences are MGHRA and YSYEKL. CDR3 sequence reads: CASSQGLAGPSYNEQFF. CDR3 nucleotide sequence: TGCGCCAGCAGCCAAGGGCTAGCGGGACCATCCTACAATGAGCAGTTCTTC.

V usage is TRBV7-9 and J usage is TRBJ1-6, with 10 bases fitting TRBD1. Germline CDR1 and CDR2: SEHNR and FQNEAQ (reference sequence). V shed 10 bases and J 6 bases; nucleotides not matched to a gene: 6. The CDR3 loop spans 14 amino acids. The CDR3 DNA reads as TGTGCCATCGACGGACAGGGGGGTAATTCACCCCTCCACTTT. Residues: CAIDGQGGNSPLHF.

The chain employs TRBV5-1 and TRBJ1-1; 10 bases are a match to TRBD1. This CDR3 has 17 amino acids. V trimming: 0 bases; J trimming: 1 base; junction bases outside the gene matches: 6. The germline V gene encodes CDR1 SGHRS and CDR2 YFSETQ. CDR3 DNA sequence: TGCGCCAGCAGCTTGGGGGACAGGGGCGTCAGGAACACTGAAGCTTTCTTT. Protein: CASSLGDRGVRNTEAFF.

This chain joins TRBV27 and TRBJ2-1; 8 bases align to TRBD2. Germline CDR1 MNHEY, CDR2 SMNVEV (reference sequence). The CDR3 runs 16 residues. V trimming: 0 bases; J trimming: 2 bases; junction bases outside the gene matches: 3. CDR3 sequence: CASSLSAAGAYNEQFF. The CDR3 DNA reads TGTGCCAGCAGTTTATCAGCAGCGGGGGCCTACAATGAGCAGTTCTTC.